This entry lists 25 T cell receptor beta chains sequenced from one sample in a study of blood T cell repertoires in COVID-19. The protocol was immunoSEQ multiplex PCR, while the TCRdb copy is restricted to in-frame clones and leaves out a portion. The sample has some 150,000 clones; about 79% are singletons. The sample taken for sequencing was peripheral blood. The receptor set was obtained from a woman aged 45-60 years in a cohort sampled during active or convalescent COVID-19.

The chain links TRBV10-3 to TRBJ2-5; a weak D match, TRBD1 (6 bases). V shed 7 bases and J shed 5 bases, with 14 bases lying between them. The CDR3 is 13 amino acids. CDR1 is ENHRY, CDR2 SYGVKD, per germline. CDR3 in amino acids: CAITQGIEETQYF. CDR3 in DNA: TGTGCCATCACACAGGGCATAGAGGAGACCCAGTACTTC.

The sample holds one count of this clone. The V gene is TRBV24-1, the J gene TRBJ1-5, with D maybe TRBD1 (5 bases). The CDR3 length is 13 residues. V lost 6 bases and J lost 7, with 12 bases in between. Germline values: CDR1 KGHDR, CDR2 SFDVKD. The chain's CDR3 is CATSQGSWQPQHF. Written as DNA, the CDR3 is TGTGCCACCAGTCAGGGCTCGTGGCAGCCCCAGCATTTT.

The chain has TRBV18 and TRBJ2-3; 9 nucleotides line up with TRBD2. V shed 2 bases and J 5 bases; nucleotides not matched to a gene: 14. The germline CDR1 and CDR2 sequences are KGHSH and LQKENI. The CDR3 totals 18 residues. The CDR3 region has the DNA TGTGCCAGCTCACCAATCTGGGCTAGCGGGGTTGGAAAAGATACGCAGTATTTT. It translates to CASSPIWASGVGKDTQYF.

This chain uses TRBV5-3 with TRBJ1-4; possible D gene TRBD1, 6 bases. TRBV5-3 is placed among ORFs of uncertain function. The CDR3 sequence is 18 residues long. The V gene lost 0 bases and the J gene lost 1 base, with 16 bases spanning the gap. CDR3 nucleotide sequence: TGTGCCAGAAGCTTGGCCTTAGGGGGAAGTGGAACTAATGAAAAACTGTTTTTT. As protein: CARSLALGGSGTNEKLFF.

To note about this clone: Other DNA sequences in the same sample also yield this CDR3. The chain is built from TRBV5-1 and TRBJ1-5, with D tentatively TRBD1 (5 bases). The CDR3 spans 16 residues. The V end lost 0 bases, the J end lost 0 bases, and 10 bases lay between the germline ends. The germline CDR1 and CDR2 sequences are SGHRS and YFSETQ. The CDR3 is CASSLGGSHSNQPQHF. The CDR3 nucleotides are TGCGCCAGCAGCTTGGGGGGCAGCCATAGCAATCAGCCCCAGCATTTT.

This sequence joins TRBV5-4 and TRBJ2-6; D unclear. Trimming left V 0 bases short and J 1 base short, with 11 bases between. The length of the CDR3 is 17 residues. From germline, CDR1 is SGHNT and CDR2 YYREEE (reference sequence). In nucleotides, the CDR3 is TGTGCCAGCAGCTTGGGTAACTCCTGGTCTGGGGCCAACGTCCTGACTTTC. Protein product: CASSLGNSWSGANVLTF.

The V and J genes are TRBV30 and TRBJ1-3, with D possibly TRBD1 on 6 matching bases. Trimming removed 3 bases at V and 1 base at J, with 13 bases between. Germline assignment: CDR1 GTSNPN and CDR2 SVGIG (reference sequence). The length of the CDR3 is 15 residues. The CDR3 spells CAWRPGQPSGNTIYF. In nucleotides, the CDR3 is TGTGCCTGGAGACCCGGACAGCCATCTGGAAACACCATATATTTT.

This rearrangement joins TRBV5-6 to TRBJ1-5, with D unresolved. V dropped 7 bases and J dropped 3 bases, with 8 bases sitting between them. The CDR3 spans 12 residues. Germline loops: CDR1 SGHDT, CDR2 YYEEEE. CDR3 sequence: CASSFYNQPQHF. CDR3 coding DNA: TGTGCCAGCTCGTTCTACAATCAGCCCCAGCATTTT. The whole variable domain, filled in from reference TRBV5-6 and TRBJ1-5, reads DAGVTQSPTHLIKTRGQQVTLRCSPKSGHDTVSWYQQALGQGPQFIFQYYEEEERQRGNFPDRFSGHQFPNYSSELNVNALLLGDSALYLCASSFYNQPQHFGDGTRLSIL.

The J gene is TRBJ1-4, the V gene TRBV24-1, with unresolved D. CDR1 is KGHDR, CDR2 SFDVKD, per germline. Trimming pared 12 bases from V and 8 bases from J, leaving 27 bases between. The CDR3 has 16 residues. The CDR3 nucleotides are TGTGCCCCATATCCCTTGGCACCCCTCTCGGAGGAAAAACTGTTTTTT. Translated: CAPYPLAPLSEEKLFF.

The chain joins TRBV6-4 to TRBJ2-3; 7 bases map to TRBD2. The V gene's germline CDR1 is MRHNA and CDR2 SNTAGT. V was clipped by 0 bases and J by 3 bases; unmatched bases: 6. The CDR3 has 16 residues. The CDR3 here is CASSDSGGGGTDTQYF. In nucleotides, the CDR3 is TGTGCCAGCAGTGACTCGGGCGGGGGTGGAACAGATACGCAGTATTTT.

This clone was seen only once. V is TRBV3-1 (or the pseudogene TRBV3-2) and J is TRBJ1-3, with TRBD1 as a possible D gene (5 bases). The V end was cut by 4 bases, the J end by 6 bases, with 22 bases between. This CDR3 region has 17 residues. Germline V gene data show CDR1 as LGHDT and CDR2 as YNNKEL (reference sequence). The DNA for the CDR3 is TGTGCCAGCAGCCGACCTGTCACAGGTTGGGGTAAAAACACCATATATTTT. Translating it yields CASSRPVTGWGKNTIYF.

This chain connects TRBV7-8 to TRBJ1-6, with a tentative D call TRBD1 (5 bases). V was shortened by 4 bases and J by 8 bases, with 15 bases between the two germline ends. The CDR3 length is 15 residues. CDR1 and CDR2 from the germline V gene are SGHVS and FQNEAQ. CDR3 sequence (DNA): TGTGCCAGCAGCTCGGGACCCTGGAGGGATTCACCCCTCCACTTT. Protein sequence: CASSSGPWRDSPLHF.

The rearrangement joins TRBV30 to TRBJ1-1, with TRBD1 matching over 7 bases. The CDR3 covers 12 residues. Germline CDR1 reads GTSNPN; CDR2 reads SVGIG (reference sequence). With V trimmed by 3 bases and J by 5 bases, 3 bases remained unmatched. The CDR3 is CAWSDRETEAFF. CDR3 nucleotide sequence: TGTGCCTGGAGCGACAGGGAAACTGAAGCTTTCTTT. Combining the CDR3 with reference TRBV30 and TRBJ1-1 gives the whole variable domain SQTIHQWPATLVQPVGSPLSLECTVEGTSNPNLYWYRQAAGRGLQLLFYSVGIGQISSEVPQNLSASRPQDRQFILSSKKLLLSDSGFYLCAWSDRETEAFFGQGTRLTVV.

The chain couples TRBV5-6 to TRBJ2-1; D is unclear. The length of the CDR3 is 15 residues. V gave up 4 bases and J gave up 5 bases, with 16 bases separating them. Germline V gene sequence: CDR1 SGHDT, CDR2 YYEEEE. Written as DNA, the CDR3 is TGTGCCAGCAGCATTCTAGGAGTGGGTCACAATGAGCAGTTCTTC. Residues: CASSILGVGHNEQFF.

This chain joins TRBV13 and TRBJ2-6; 8 bases map to TRBD1. The CDR3 has 18 amino acids. The trim removed 3 bases at V and 1 base at J, leaving 8 bases unmatched. Germline loops: CDR1 PRHDT, CDR2 FYEKMQ (reference sequence). In DNA form, the CDR3 reads TGTGCCAGCAGCTTGTTTGGACAGGGTGGGTCTGGGGCCAACGTCCTGACTTTC. Protein sequence: CASSLFGQGGSGANVLTF.

The chain links TRBV19 to TRBJ1-5; D is perhaps TRBD1 (5 bases). This CDR3 is built from 15 residues. CDR1 LNHDA and CDR2 SQIVND come from the germline V gene (reference sequence). Trimming pared 5 bases from V and 2 bases from J, leaving 13 bases between. As DNA, the CDR3 is TGTGCCAGTAGTTTAGTCCTAGGGGGCAATCAGCCCCAGCATTTT. As protein: CASSLVLGGNQPQHF. The whole variable domain, remainder taken from reference TRBV19 and TRBJ1-5, is DGGITQSPKYLFRKEGQNVTLSCEQNLNHDAMYWYRQDPGQGLRLIYYSQIVNDFQKGDIAEGYSVSREKKESFPLTVTSAQKNPTAFYLCASSLVLGGNQPQHFGDGTRLSIL.

The rearrangement links TRBV30 to TRBJ1-4; D call uncertain. V gave up 1 base and J gave up 3 bases, with 6 bases separating them. Germline V CDR1 and CDR2: GTSNPN, SVGIG (reference sequence). The CDR3 has 13 residues. CDR3 in amino acids: CAWSAQPNEKLFF. CDR3 DNA: TGTGCCTGGAGTGCACAGCCTAATGAAAAACTGTTTTTT.

This clone was seen just once. The chain uses TRBV6-5 and TRBJ1-2, with D perhaps matching TRBD1 (6 bases). The germline V gene encodes CDR1 MNHEY and CDR2 SVGAGI. This CDR3 has 13 residues. Between the trimmed V and J ends, which lost 6 bases and 6 bases, there was a span of 14 bases. The CDR3 loop reads CASRREGVNGYTF. The CDR3 DNA reads TGTGCCAGCAGAAGGGAGGGGGTCAATGGCTACACCTTC.

The J gene is TRBJ2-5, the V gene TRBV27, with a possible D match to TRBD2 (5 bases). Deletions cut 4 bases from V and 5 bases from J, with 17 bases between. The CDR3 sequence is 15 residues long. Per germline, CDR1 MNHEY and CDR2 SMNVEV (reference sequence). CDR3: CASSSLLGREETQYF. In DNA, the CDR3 is TGTGCCAGCAGTTCCCTCCTCGGAAGGGAGGAGACCCAGTACTTC.

A single count supports this clone. J is TRBJ2-3 and V is TRBV7-9, with 8 bases identical to TRBD2. The CDR3 consists of 16 residues. Germline CDR1 reads SEHNR; CDR2 reads FQNEAQ (reference sequence). After removal of 2 bases from V and 7 bases from J, the junction contained 11 bases not matched to a gene. Written as DNA, the CDR3 is TGTGCCAGCAGCTTATCCTACCTAGCGGGTCTAAATACGCAGTATTTT. This gives the protein CASSLSYLAGLNTQYF.

The CDR3 protein is CASSQTEMNTEAFF. CDR3 sequence (DNA): TGCGCCAGCAGTCAGACAGAGATGAACACTGAAGCTTTCTTT. The rearrangement uses TRBV5-1 and TRBJ1-1; D possibly corresponds to TRBD1 (5 bases). The V end was cut by 5 bases, the J end by 0 bases, with 11 bases between. The germline gives CDR1 SGHRS, CDR2 YFSETQ. This CDR3 is 14 amino acids long.

The chain links TRBV19 to TRBJ1-5; 10 positions match TRBD1. The germline V gene encodes CDR1 LNHDA and CDR2 SQIVND (reference sequence). V lost 7 bases and J lost 6; bases outside the gene matches: 15. The CDR3 runs 17 residues. The CDR3 DNA follows: TGTGCCAGTACGGGACAGGGGACCTTTTTCGGGAGTCAGCCCCAGCATTTT. Amino acid sequence: CASTGQGTFFGSQPQHF.

The table lists this clone with a count of one. The J gene is TRBJ1-2, the V gene TRBV18; 11 bases line up with TRBD1. The CDR3 loop spans 17 amino acids. The germline gives CDR1 KGHSH, CDR2 LQKENI. Germline trimming cut 3 bases from V and 1 base from J; bases unmatched to any gene: 7. The CDR3 spells CASSPTAGTGGNYGYTF. CDR3 bases: TGTGCCAGCTCACCCACAGCCGGGACAGGGGGTAACTATGGCTACACCTTC.

This chain joins TRBV24-1 and TRBJ1-3; D uncertain. Trimming stripped 0 bases from V and 0 bases from J, with 5 bases between. The V gene's germline CDR1 is KGHDR and CDR2 SFDVKD. The length of the CDR3 is 15 residues. The CDR3 reads CATSDLPVSGNTIYF. CDR3 DNA: TGTGCCACCAGTGATTTGCCCGTCTCTGGAAACACCATATATTTT.

The V call is TRBV6-5, the J call TRBJ1-2; weak D call: TRBD1 (5 bases). V gave up 2 bases and J gave up 4 bases, with 17 bases separating them. The CDR3 sequence is 16 residues long. Germline CDR1 is MNHEY and CDR2 is SVGAGI. CDR3 in DNA: TGTGCCAGCAGTTACGGGTCCGGGGCGGGATCCTATGGCTACACCTTC. Translated, it gives CASSYGSGAGSYGYTF.